This T cell receptor (beta chain) was identified during a study of human T cells and chemical hapten exposure. Study conclusions and caveats: Expanded TCRs made up significantly more big CDR3 similarity clusters than controls did. High-frequency TCRs, those above 1 in 1000, stayed the same after DPC sensitization. A positive correlation with patch test score was found for PT1 expanded TCR counts.

The time point was: patch test 2, 6 weeks after DPC sensitization. As for treatment: therapeutic diphenylcyclopropenone sensitization with weekly scalp DPC. Every donor had alopecia and was 18 to 70 years old; all were suitable for DPC. TCRdb independently ran MiXCR on the RACE reads; one entry per CDR3 protein. This table holds some 80,000 distinct CDR3 sequences, about a tenth found once. Of note for this clonotype: What it recognizes is unknown. Relative to the germline gene, one junction end is altered; a read error may explain this.

The length of the CDR3 is 14 residues. The V gene's germline CDR1 is SEHNR and CDR2 FQNEAQ (reference sequence). This chain joins TRBV7-9 and TRBJ2-7, with a weak D call TRBD2 (6 bases). This specimen consisted of whole blood, obtained in connection with sensitization to the hapten diphenylcyclopropenone (DPC). The origin of this receptor is a woman in her twenties or thirties with alopecia areata. Some clones in this sample may be carry-over from other donors' samples. The CDR3 DNA reads as TGTGCCAGCAGCCTACCCGGGGGTAGCGGCTCATCTCACTTC. It translates to CASSLPGGSGSSHF.